The 19 T cell receptor beta chains reported below all come from one sample, sequenced in a study of response to subunit inactivated influenza vaccine. TCRdb called the RT-PCR reads again in MiXCR, with one record for every CDR3 protein. The repertoire holds around 710,000 distinct CDR3 sequences, with around 14% as singletons. Sample: PBMCs from blood, taken around 15 days before vaccination. The receptors come from a middle-aged man who received an inactivated influenza vaccine.

This clonotype was counted between two and nine times. The CDR3 DNA follows: TGTGCCAGCAGTCAACAGGGGGGGCACTACGAGCAGTACTTC. Translated, it gives CASSQQGGHYEQYF. V usage is TRBV12-3 or TRBV12-4 and J usage is TRBJ2-7; possibly TRBD1 for D (8 bases). Trimming cost V 5 bases and J 3 bases, with 14 bases left between them. This CDR3 is 14 amino acids long.

The rearrangement uses TRBV11-2 and TRBJ2-5, with TRBD2 matching over 9 bases. Looked up from germline, CDR1 is SGHAT and CDR2 is FQNNGV. Losses at the gene ends were 3 bases for V and 7 bases for J; bases not matched to a gene: 18. The CDR3 extends over 18 amino acids. CDR3 bases: TGTGCCAGCAGCTTTCCGCGGGGGGGCCTTGGTGCTGCGTGGACCCAGTACTTC. Protein: CASSFPRGGLGAAWTQYF.

V gene TRBV12-3 or TRBV12-4 combines with J gene TRBJ2-2; no reliable D call. V lost 3 bases to trimming and J lost 0 bases, with 8 bases between them. The CDR3 loop spans 15 amino acids. The CDR3: CASSFPEANTGELFF. The CDR3 nucleotides are TGTGCCAGCAGTTTTCCGGAAGCGAACACCGGGGAGCTGTTTTTT.

This clonotype was seen only a few times. This chain joins TRBV7-9 and TRBJ2-5; weak D call: TRBD1 (5 bases). Germline V lookup: CDR1 SEHNR, CDR2 FQNEAQ (reference sequence). Trimming pared 5 bases from V and 5 bases from J, leaving 24 bases between. The CDR3 is 17 amino acids. The DNA of the CDR3 is TGTGCCAGCAGCCCAGGGTTAAGGCCCGGAGTGGGTGAGACCCAGTACTTC. This translates into CASSPGLRPGVGETQYF.

This clonotype was picked up a small number of times. The rearrangement links TRBV20-1 to TRBJ2-7; D may be TRBD2 (5 bases). CDR1 DFQATT and CDR2 SNEGSKA come from the germline V gene (reference sequence). V was trimmed by 3 bases and J by 2 bases, leaving 11 bases between them. The CDR3 sequence is 13 residues long. CDR3 DNA sequence: TGCAGTGCTAGCGGCGGAGGCGCCTACGAGCAGTACTTC. Translated: CSASGGGAYEQYF.

V and J are TRBV27 and TRBJ2-1; possibly TRBD1 or TRBD2 for D (5 bases each). The CDR3 is made up of 14 amino acids. The germline V gene has CDR1 MNHEY and CDR2 SMNVEV (reference sequence). Trimming took off 1 base at V and 3 bases at J, with 7 bases between the two ends. Here the CDR3 DNA reads TGTGCCAGCAGTTTATGGGACGGCTACAATGAGCAGTTCTTC. Translating gives CASSLWDGYNEQFF.

The chain links TRBV5-1 to TRBJ1-1; 9 bases agree with TRBD1. Germline loops: CDR1 SGHRS, CDR2 YFSETQ. The CDR3 loop spans 15 amino acids. Germline trimming cut 5 bases from V and 1 base from J; bases unmatched to any gene: 6. This CDR3 is CASRPGTGKNTEAFF. CDR3 bases: TGCGCCAGCAGGCCCGGGACAGGGAAGAACACTGAAGCTTTCTTT.

A few counts support this clonotype. This chain connects TRBV12-3 or TRBV12-4 to TRBJ1-6; D unresolved. This CDR3 region has 13 residues. V was trimmed by 3 bases and J by 6 bases, leaving 6 bases between them. Here the CDR3 reads CASSFTGNSPLHF. CDR3 nucleotide sequence: TGTGCCAGCAGTTTTACGGGTAATTCACCCCTCCACTTT.

The chain couples TRBV19 to TRBJ2-1; D may match TRBD1 or TRBD2 (5 bases each). V lost 3 bases, J lost 8 bases, and 17 bases lay in between. This CDR3 contains 15 residues. Germline CDR1 LNHDA, CDR2 SQIVND (reference sequence). Here the CDR3 reads CASSIWLRGDYEQFF. CDR3 nucleotide sequence: TGTGCCAGTAGTATCTGGCTTAGGGGAGACTATGAGCAGTTCTTC.

The chain employs TRBV24-1 and TRBJ2-1; TRBD1 agrees at 7 bases. This CDR3 comprises 16 residues. The trim removed 3 bases at V and 7 bases at J, leaving 11 bases unmatched. The germline V gene has CDR1 KGHDR and CDR2 SFDVKD. CDR3 region: CATSDAGGNFMNEQFF. The CDR3 nucleotides read TGTGCCACCAGTGATGCAGGGGGAAATTTTATGAATGAGCAGTTCTTC.

The J gene is TRBJ2-1, the V gene TRBV20-1; 8 bases fit TRBD2. Germline V lookup: CDR1 DFQATT, CDR2 SNEGSKA (reference sequence). The CDR3 consists of 15 residues. V lost 4 bases, J lost 3 bases, and 8 bases stayed unmatched. In DNA, the CDR3 is TGCAGTGCTAAGCCCGGGACTAGGGTCTACAATGAGCAGTTCTTC. It specifies CSAKPGTRVYNEQFF.

This clonotype showed up many times. The V gene is TRBV2, the J gene TRBJ2-1, with a possible D match to TRBD2 (5 bases). The germline V gene has CDR1 SNHLY and CDR2 FYNNEI. This CDR3 spans 13 amino acids. The V gene lost 8 bases and the J gene lost 3 bases, with 11 bases spanning the gap. This CDR3 reads CASVEDHYNEQFF. DNA for the CDR3: TGTGCCAGCGTGGAGGATCACTACAATGAGCAGTTCTTC.

This clonotype was found a few times. The chain has TRBV28 and TRBJ2-7, with 12 nucleotides matching TRBD2. The CDR3 runs to 16 residues. The J segment lost 4 bases and the V segment lost 3 bases, leaving 7 bases of the junction unmatched. Germline values: CDR1 MDHEN, CDR2 SYDVKM. CDR3 in amino acids: CASSFLTSGSRYEQYF. The DNA for the CDR3 is TGTGCCAGCAGTTTTCTGACTAGCGGGAGTCGTTACGAGCAGTACTTC.

This chain links TRBV20-1 with TRBJ1-2; D not certain. There are 11 residues in the CDR3. Deletions cut 5 bases from V and 5 bases from J, with 9 bases between. From germline, CDR1 is DFQATT and CDR2 SNEGSKA (reference sequence). CDR3 coding DNA: TGCAGTGCTGCGGATAGATATGGCTACACCTTC. Amino acid sequence: CSAADRYGYTF.

This clonotype was observed many times. This chain uses TRBV20-1 with TRBJ2-7, with a possible D match to TRBD2 (5 bases). Trimming shortened V by 0 bases and J by 4 bases, and 16 bases separated the two germline ends. Germline V gene lookup returns CDR1 DFQATT and CDR2 SNEGSKA (reference sequence). CDR3 length equals 15 residues. The CDR3 spells CSAREERESGYEQYF. In DNA form, the CDR3 reads TGCAGTGCTAGAGAGGAGAGGGAGTCTGGTTACGAGCAGTACTTC.

The chain carries TRBV27 and TRBJ2-3; D might be TRBD2 (5 bases). The CDR3 runs to 16 residues. From germline, CDR1 is MNHEY and CDR2 SMNVEV (reference sequence). The ends were cut back, 5 bases at V and 4 bases at J, with 19 bases in the middle. The CDR3 sequence: CASSRGGPAGADTQYF. The DNA of the CDR3 is TGTGCCAGCAGTCGCGGCGGACCGGCCGGGGCAGATACGCAGTATTTT.

The chain is built from TRBV12-3 or TRBV12-4 and TRBJ1-3, with no clear D. Trimming left V 5 bases short and J 4 bases short, with 9 bases between. The CDR3 totals 13 residues. The CDR3 protein is CASSRELGNTIYF. As DNA, the CDR3 is TGTGCCAGCAGTCGGGAGCTCGGAAACACCATATATTTT.

Notes on this clonotype: One junction end disagrees with the germline gene, perhaps due to a read error. J is TRBJ1-1 and V is TRBV20-1; the D gene is possibly TRBD1 (5 bases). The CDR3 has 17 residues. Germline loops: CDR1 DFQATT, CDR2 SNEGSKA (reference sequence). The CDR3: CCARDSWPAGEGTEAFF. The CDR3 DNA sequence: TGCTGTGCTAGAGATTCTTGGCCGGCGGGGGAGGGCACTGAAGCTTTCTTT.

This clonotype was seen at least ten times. This sequence joins TRBV12-3 or TRBV12-4 and TRBJ2-7; D may be TRBD1 or TRBD2 (5 bases each). The CDR3 is 14 amino acids. Trimming stripped 3 bases from V and 3 bases from J, with 12 bases between. CDR3 amino acids: CASSLGQGVYEQYF. DNA of the CDR3: TGTGCCAGCAGTTTGGGCCAGGGAGTCTACGAGCAGTACTTC.